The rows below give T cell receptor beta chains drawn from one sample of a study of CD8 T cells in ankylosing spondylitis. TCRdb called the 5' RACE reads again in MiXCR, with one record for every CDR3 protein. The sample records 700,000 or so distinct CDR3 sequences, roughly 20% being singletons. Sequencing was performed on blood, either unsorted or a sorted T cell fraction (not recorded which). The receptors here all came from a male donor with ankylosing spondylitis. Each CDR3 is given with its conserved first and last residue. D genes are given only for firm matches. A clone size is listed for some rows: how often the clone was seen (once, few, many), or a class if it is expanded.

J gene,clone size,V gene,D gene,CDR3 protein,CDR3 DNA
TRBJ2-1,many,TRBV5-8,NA,CASSLGPNLYNEQFF,TGTGCCAGCAGCTTGGGGCCCAATCTCTACAATGAGCAGTTCTTC
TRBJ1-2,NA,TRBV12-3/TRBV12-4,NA,CASRATTGNYGYTF,TGTGCCAGCAGGGCAACGACAGGAAACTATGGCTACACCTTC
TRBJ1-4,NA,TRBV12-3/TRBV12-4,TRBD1,CASSSIGQGASNEKLFF,TGTGCCAGCAGTTCCATCGGACAGGGGGCTTCTAATGAAAAACTGTTTTTT
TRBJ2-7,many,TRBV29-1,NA,CSVEGGSIPYEQYF,TGCAGCGTTGAAGGAGGGAGCATCCCCTACGAGCAGTACTTC
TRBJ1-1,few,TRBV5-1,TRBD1,CASSGGQEKSEAFF,TGCGCCAGCAGCGGCGGACAGGAAAAATCTGAAGCTTTCTTT
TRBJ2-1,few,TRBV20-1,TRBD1,CSAVPGQGYNEQFF,TGCAGTGCGGTACCGGGACAGGGTTACAATGAGCAGTTCTTC
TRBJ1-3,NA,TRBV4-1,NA,CASSQEEGGGGNTIYF,TGCGCCAGCAGCCAAGAAGAAGGAGGGGGTGGAAACACCATATATTTT
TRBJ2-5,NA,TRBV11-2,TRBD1,CATGTGQQETQYF,TGTGCCACCGGGACAGGGCAACAAGAGACCCAGTACTTC
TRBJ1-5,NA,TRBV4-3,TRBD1,CASSQDWGQNQPQHF,TGCGCCAGCAGCCAAGATTGGGGACAGAATCAGCCCCAGCATTTT
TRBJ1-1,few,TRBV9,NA,CASSRGARALNTEAFF,TGTGCCAGCAGTAGAGGGGCCCGGGCCCTGAACACTGAAGCTTTCTTT
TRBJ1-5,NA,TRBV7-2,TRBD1,CASSLAGTGGWSNQPQHF,TGTGCCAGCAGCTTAGCGGGTACAGGGGGCTGGAGCAATCAGCCCCAGCATTTT
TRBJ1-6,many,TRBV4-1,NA,CASSLGTEYSPLHF,TGCGCCAGCAGCCTGGGGACCGAATATTCACCCCTCCACTTT
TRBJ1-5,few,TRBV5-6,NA,CASTSWLGQVNQPQHF,TGTGCCAGCACCTCCTGGCTTGGGCAGGTCAATCAGCCCCAGCATTTT
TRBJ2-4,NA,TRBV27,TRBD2,CASREVGGDKNIQYF,TGTGCCAGCAGGGAGGTGGGAGGGGACAAAAACATTCAGTACTTC
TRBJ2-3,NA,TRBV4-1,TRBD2,CASSQDQRGTDTQYF,TGCGCCAGCAGCCAAGACCAGCGGGGGACAGATACGCAGTATTTT
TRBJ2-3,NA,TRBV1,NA,CTSSQAGLAVADTQYF,TGCACCAGCAGCCAAGCGGGGCTAGCGGTGGCAGATACGCAGTATTTT
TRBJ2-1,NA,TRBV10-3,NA,CAIRTDKRNEQFF,TGTGCCATCAGAACGGACAAGAGGAATGAGCAGTTCTTC
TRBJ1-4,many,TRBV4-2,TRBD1,CASSQDVAGGTRNEKLFF,TGTGCCAGCAGCCAAGATGTGGCAGGGGGCACCAGAAATGAAAAACTGTTTTTT
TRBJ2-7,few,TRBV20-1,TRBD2,CSASGTSGGPLLDEQYF,TGCAGTGCTAGTGGGACTAGCGGGGGTCCCCTTCTGGACGAGCAGTACTTC
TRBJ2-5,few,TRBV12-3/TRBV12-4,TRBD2,CASSGLAGGLQETQYF,TGTGCCAGCAGTGGACTAGCGGGGGGCCTCCAAGAGACCCAGTACTTC
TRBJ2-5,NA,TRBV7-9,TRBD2,CASSSLLAGVQETQYF,TGTGCCAGCAGTTCACTACTAGCGGGGGTACAAGAGACCCAGTACTTC
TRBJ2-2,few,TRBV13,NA,CARSSGVSGYTGELFF,TGTGCCAGAAGCTCCGGGGTTAGCGGCTACACCGGGGAGCTGTTTTTT
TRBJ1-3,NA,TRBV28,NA,CASTSAATGNTIYF,TGTGCCAGCACCTCTGCGGCGACTGGAAACACCATATATTTT
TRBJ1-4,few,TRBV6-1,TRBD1,CASSDPTGLNEKLFF,TGTGCCAGCAGTGACCCGACAGGGCTTAATGAAAAACTGTTTTTT
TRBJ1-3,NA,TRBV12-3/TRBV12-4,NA,CASKGGSHGNTIYF,TGTGCCAGCAAAGGGGGTTCTCATGGAAACACCATATATTTT
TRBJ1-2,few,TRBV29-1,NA,CSVGETAYGYTF,TGCAGCGTGGGCGAGACAGCCTATGGCTACACCTTC
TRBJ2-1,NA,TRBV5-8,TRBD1,CASSLAGQTYNEQFF,TGTGCCAGCAGCTTGGCGGGACAGACCTACAATGAGCAGTTCTTC
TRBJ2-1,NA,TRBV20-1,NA,CSAPHPTRRGKNEQFF,TGCAGTGCTCCCCATCCGACCCGACGGGGTAAGAATGAGCAGTTCTTC
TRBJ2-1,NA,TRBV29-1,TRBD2,CSVDGSSGVYNEQFF,TGCAGCGTTGACGGGTCTAGCGGGGTTTACAATGAGCAGTTCTTC
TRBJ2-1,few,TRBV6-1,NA,CASSSALAGPYNEQFF,TGTGCCAGCAGCTCCGCCCTGGCGGGGCCCTACAATGAGCAGTTCTTC
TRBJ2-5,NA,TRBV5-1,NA,CASSLSLAGVGETQYF,TGCGCCAGCAGCTTGTCACTAGCCGGGGTCGGGGAGACCCAGTACTTC
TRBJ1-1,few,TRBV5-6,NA,CASSLSPAANTEAFF,TGTGCCAGCAGCTTGTCGCCAGCTGCGAACACTGAAGCTTTCTTT
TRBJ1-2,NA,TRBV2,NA,CASSQGLSNYGYTF,TGTGCCTCGTCGCAGGGGCTGTCAAACTATGGCTACACCTTC
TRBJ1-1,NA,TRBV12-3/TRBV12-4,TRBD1,CASSRTGSNTEAFF,TGTGCCAGCAGCCGGACAGGCTCCAACACTGAAGCTTTCTTT
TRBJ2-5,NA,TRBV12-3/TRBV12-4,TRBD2,CASSSGTSVRGTQYF,TGTGCCAGCAGTTCTGGGACTAGTGTCCGGGGGACCCAGTACTTC
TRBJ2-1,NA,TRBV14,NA,CASSQDLAYYNEQFF,TGTGCCAGCAGCCAAGACCTAGCCTACTACAATGAGCAGTTCTTC
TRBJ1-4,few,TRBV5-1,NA,CASSLQPGTTNEKLFF,TGCGCCAGCAGCTTGCAACCGGGAACAACTAATGAAAAACTGTTTTTT
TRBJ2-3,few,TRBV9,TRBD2,CASSVGTRMTDTQYF,TGTGCCAGCAGCGTAGGGACTAGGATGACAGATACGCAGTATTTT
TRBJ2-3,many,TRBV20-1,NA,CSARDVEGGETDTQYF,TGCAGTGCTAGAGATGTTGAGGGTGGGGAGACAGATACGCAGTATTTT
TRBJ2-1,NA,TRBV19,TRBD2,CASSTTLAGTSYNEQFF,TGTGCCAGTAGTACCACCCTAGCGGGAACCTCCTACAATGAGCAGTTCTTC
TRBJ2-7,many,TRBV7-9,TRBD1,CASTDRDIYEQYF,TGTGCCAGCACCGACAGGGATATTTACGAGCAGTACTTC
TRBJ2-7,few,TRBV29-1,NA,CSVGTVSDEQYF,TGCAGCGTTGGGACAGTCTCTGACGAGCAGTACTTC
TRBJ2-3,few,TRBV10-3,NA,CAISESGVDTQYF,TGTGCCATCAGTGAGTCGGGGGTGGATACGCAGTATTTT
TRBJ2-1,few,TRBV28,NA,CASSLVAPPQQFF,TGTGCCAGCAGTTTAGTCGCGCCTCCCCAGCAGTTCTTC
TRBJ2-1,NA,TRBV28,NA,CASSPQPDNEQFF,TGTGCCAGCAGTCCCCAACCCGACAATGAGCAGTTCTTC
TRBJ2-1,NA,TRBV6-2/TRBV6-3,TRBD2,CASTHGLAGSVANEQFF,TGTGCCAGCACTCACGGACTAGCGGGATCGGTCGCCAATGAGCAGTTCTTC
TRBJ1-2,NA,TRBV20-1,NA,CSARGNGYTF,TGCAGTGCTAGGGGGAACGGCTACACCTTC
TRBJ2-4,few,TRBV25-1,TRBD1,CASSEDRVGKNIQYF,TGTGCCAGCAGTGAAGACAGGGTGGGCAAAAACATTCAGTACTTC
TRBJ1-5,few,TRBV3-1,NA,CASSHSSNQPQHF,TGTGCCAGCAGCCACTCTAGCAATCAGCCCCAGCATTTT
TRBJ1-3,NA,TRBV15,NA,CATSTPGRGNTIYF,TGTGCCACCAGCACCCCCGGCAGGGGAAACACCATATATTTT
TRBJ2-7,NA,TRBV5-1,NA,CASSLEATLSYEQYF,TGCGCCAGCAGCTTGGAAGCGACGCTCTCCTACGAGCAGTACTTC
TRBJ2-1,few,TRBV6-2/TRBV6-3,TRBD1,CASEFTPGQSYNEQFF,TGTGCCAGCGAATTCACCCCGGGACAGTCCTACAATGAGCAGTTCTTC
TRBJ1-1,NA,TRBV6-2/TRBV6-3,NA,CASMGEPRTEAFF,TGTGCCAGCATGGGGGAGCCAAGAACTGAAGCTTTCTTT
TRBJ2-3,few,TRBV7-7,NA,CASSSLYPPGDTQYF,TGTGCTAGCAGCTCCCTATACCCCCCGGGGGATACGCAGTATTTT
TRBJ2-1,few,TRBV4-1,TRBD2,CASSQQLAGGFEQFF,TGCGCCAGCAGCCAACAACTAGCGGGAGGGTTTGAGCAGTTCTTC